This T cell receptor beta chain appears in the sequencing data of a study of blood T cell repertoires in COVID-19 (dated by TCRdb to the early 2020s). Some background on the complete study: The collaborator samples originated in the United States, Italy and Spain and spanned the acute and convalescent phases of COVID-19. Nearly every sample came with metadata listing a de-identified subject ID, COVID-19 status, age in years and sex. The repertoires were made available in a free public database intended to serve as a resource for research on the immune response to SARS-CoV-2. The material from the prospective study consisted of cDNA or gDNA derived from T cells, B-cell-depleted T cells, or PBMCs. Where available, HLA class I and class II types were taken from metadata supplied by the sample provider and were not determined by assay-based typing. Deeply sampled blood TCRbeta repertoires from subjects exposed to, actively infected with, or recovered from COVID-19 were included in the dataset. The samples were drawn from two sources: the first 160 participants of the ongoing ImmuneRACE study, and about 1,300 subjects contributed by 6 global collaborators. The research as a whole found: The amount of clinical and demographic metadata varied by source and participant and was provided uncurated.

On this clone itself: Its cognate antigen has yet to be identified. Per-base qualities were not stored, and no clone one base away is much larger.

The CDR3 has 13 amino acids, counting the end cysteine and phenylalanine. Only CDR3 DNA is held: 39 bases, read in frame from base 1. The junction carries 15 bases between V and J, which are trimmed by 5 bases and 8 bases respectively. As encoded in the germline V gene, CDR1 is SNHLY while CDR2 is FYNNEI. TCRbeta CDR3 regions were amplified from genomic DNA using the immunoSEQ Assay, a bias-controlled multiplex PCR. The published analysis was carried out like this. Nucleated cell counts per sample were estimated from amplification of reference gene primers within the assay. To quantify the absolute abundance of each unique TCRbeta CDR3 rearrangement, sequence reads were collapsed and filtered. Productive Simpson clonality was computed per sample as the square root of Simpson's diversity index over productive rearrangements. TCRdb obtained this table from immuneACCESS and retained in-frame rearrangements with V and J assigned. These tables miss some clones; where compared with another copy, unresolved V genes account for less than half of the shortfall, and the remainder is unexplained. That table supplies the V and J calls and clone size; D and trimming were determined from the DNA. This sample holds 35,000 to 50,000 clones; around 83% were observed only once. The ten most abundant clones make up less than 4.5% of the sample.

Collaborating institutions collected whole blood in K2EDTA tubes following their own protocols. For TCRbeta analysis, collaborators shipped samples in one of three forms: frozen whole blood, isolated PBMCs, or DNA extracted from either of those sample types. This TCR was sampled from a man aged 55 to 70 with acute or convalescent COVID-19. The rearrangement combines TRBV2 with TRBJ1-2; the D gene lacks a confident call. The specimen sequenced was peripheral blood. CDR3 protein: CASSFHGSQGYTF. The nucleotides are TGTGCCAGCAGTTTCCACGGGTCGCAGGGCTACACCTTC. When the CDR3 is completed using the reference TRBV2 and TRBJ1-2 genes on either side, the full variable domain is EPEVTQTPSHQVTQMGQEVILRCVPISNHLYFYWYRQILGQKVEFLVSFYNNEISEKSEIFDDQFSVERPDGSNFTLKIRSTKLEDSAMYFCASSFHGSQGYTFGSGTRLTVV.